This T cell receptor (beta chain) was recorded in a study of T cell repertoires in cytomegalovirus infection (dated by TCRdb to about 2019). About the investigation overall: Because public TCR beta signatures pointed to carriage of CMV infection together with the matching HLA type, the HLA type of each donor mattered for the analysis. The investigation overall reported the following: The ex vivo response was dominated by HLA-C-restricted CMV-specific TCR beta clonotypes, and the single most frequent clonotype in two of eight donors was supplied by these HLA-C-restricted clonotypes. Carriers of CMV infection plus the relevant HLA type were discriminated by the cumulative frequency of public TCR beta family members in the study cohort and in an independent roughly 370-donor cohort.

Sequencer: Illumina HiSeq 1500. The raw public data were reprocessed by TCRdb itself: fastp quality trimming at Q25, MiXCR clonotype calling, in-frame beta chains only. Under each unique CDR3 protein, matching rows form one entry showing the most common genes and DNA. Within this sample are 290,000 or so distinct CDR3 sequences, with 9.6% of them counted one time only. The ten most abundant clones make up approximately 2.3% of the sample. From the cysteine up to the phenylalanine, the CDR3 has a length of 16 residues. This entry keeps only the CDR3 DNA: 48 bases, framed from base 1. Germline trimming: 0 bases from V, 5 bases from J; junction bases outside gene matches: 8. This clonotype was seen at least ten times. Its antigen target is currently unknown. Base qualities are missing; no much larger clone stands one base away.

The specimen was PBMCs. The receptor's source is a human donor in good health (CMV status not recorded). Some clones in this sample may be carry-over from other donors' samples. Recombination joined TRBV12-3 or TRBV12-4 with TRBJ2-5; the central 8 bases match TRBD2. The nucleotides are TGTGCCAGCAGTTTAGCGCGCGGGGGGAACCGTGAGACCCAGTACTTC. This gives the protein CASSLARGGNRETQYF.